This TCR beta chain was documented in a study of T cells in Graves' hyperthyroidism and ophthalmopathy. At the level of the study: Peripheral blood collection took place at initial diagnosis, before any treatment.

At least ten counts were recorded for this clonotype. CDR1 SNHLY and CDR2 FYNNEI come from the germline V gene. This CDR3 is 15 amino acids long. With V trimmed by 8 bases and J by 6 bases, 14 bases remained unmatched. It was RNA transcripts that yielded the amplified TCR beta CDR3 regions. Researchers ran a first-round RT-PCR on the TCR CDR3 using the HTBI primer set. TCRdb ran MiXCR on the multiplex PCR reads and lists one entry per CDR3 protein. The sample has more than 600,000 distinct CDR3 sequences, 16% seen once. The chain employs TRBV2 and TRBJ2-7, with 9 bases aligning to TRBD1. Material: blood. This TCR derives from a man aged 18-30 years with Graves' hyperthyroidism. The DNA for the CDR3 is TGTGCCAGCTATACCGGGTGGGGACAGGGCGGCGAGCAGTACTTC. As protein: CASYTGWGQGGEQYF.